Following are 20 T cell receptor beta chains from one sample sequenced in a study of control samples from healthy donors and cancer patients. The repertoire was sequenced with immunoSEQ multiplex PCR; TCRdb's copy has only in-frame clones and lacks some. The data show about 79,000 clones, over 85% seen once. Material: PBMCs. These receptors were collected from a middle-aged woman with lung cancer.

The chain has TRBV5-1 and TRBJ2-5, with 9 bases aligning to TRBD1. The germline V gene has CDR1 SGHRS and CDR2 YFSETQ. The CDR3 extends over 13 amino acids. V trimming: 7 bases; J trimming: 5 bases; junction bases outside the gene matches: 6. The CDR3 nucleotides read TGCGCCAGCGCACAGGGGGCGGGGGAGACCCAGTACTTC. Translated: CASAQGAGETQYF. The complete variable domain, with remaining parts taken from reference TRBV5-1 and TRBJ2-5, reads KAGVTQTPRYLIKTRGQQVTLSCSPISGHRSVSWYQQTPGQGLQFLFEYFSETQRNKGNFPGRFSGRQFSNSRSEMNVSTLELGDSALYLCASAQGAGETQYFGPGTRLLVL.

As DNA, the CDR3 is TGTGCCAGCAGTCCTAACCAGGAAAGGTACTTC. Its protein product is CASSPNQERYF. The chain combines TRBV2 with TRBJ2-7; D is uncertain. V was shortened by 5 bases and J by 12 bases, with 14 bases between the two germline ends. The V gene's germline CDR1 is SNHLY and CDR2 FYNNEI. The CDR3 covers 11 residues.

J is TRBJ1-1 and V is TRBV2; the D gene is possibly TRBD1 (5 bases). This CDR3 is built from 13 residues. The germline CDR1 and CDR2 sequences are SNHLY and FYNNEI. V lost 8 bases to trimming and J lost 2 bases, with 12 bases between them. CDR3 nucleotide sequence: TGTGCCAGCCAGACAGTCTCTAACACTGAAGCTTTCTTT. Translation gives CASQTVSNTEAFF. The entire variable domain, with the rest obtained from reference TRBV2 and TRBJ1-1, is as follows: EPEVTQTPSHQVTQMGQEVILRCVPISNHLYFYWYRQILGQKVEFLVSFYNNEISEKSEIFDDQFSVERPDGSNFTLKIRSTKLEDSAMYFCASQTVSNTEAFFGQGTRLTVV.

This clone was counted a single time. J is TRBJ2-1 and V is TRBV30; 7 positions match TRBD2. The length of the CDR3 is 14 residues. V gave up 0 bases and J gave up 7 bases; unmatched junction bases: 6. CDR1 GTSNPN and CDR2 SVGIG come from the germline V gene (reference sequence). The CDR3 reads CAWSVGRGINEQFF. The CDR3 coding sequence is TGTGCCTGGAGTGTAGGGCGGGGGATTAATGAGCAGTTCTTC.

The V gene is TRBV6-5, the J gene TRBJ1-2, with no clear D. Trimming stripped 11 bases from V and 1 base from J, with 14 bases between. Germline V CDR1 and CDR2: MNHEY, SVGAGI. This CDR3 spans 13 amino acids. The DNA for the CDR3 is TGTGCCTGCTTTAACCCCCTTAACTATGGCTACACCTTC. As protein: CACFNPLNYGYTF.

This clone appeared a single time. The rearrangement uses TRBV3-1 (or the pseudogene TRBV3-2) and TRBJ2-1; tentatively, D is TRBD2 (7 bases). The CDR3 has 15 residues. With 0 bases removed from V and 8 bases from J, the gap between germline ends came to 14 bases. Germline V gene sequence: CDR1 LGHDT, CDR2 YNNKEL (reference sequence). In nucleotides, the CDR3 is TGTGCCAGCAGCCAAGACGGGGGGCTCAGCGATGAGCAGTTCTTC. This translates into CASSQDGGLSDEQFF.

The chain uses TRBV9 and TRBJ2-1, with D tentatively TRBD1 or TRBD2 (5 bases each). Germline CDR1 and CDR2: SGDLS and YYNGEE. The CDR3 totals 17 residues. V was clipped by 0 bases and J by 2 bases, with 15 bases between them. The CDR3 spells CASSVDLRDPAYNEQFF. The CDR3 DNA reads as TGTGCCAGCAGCGTAGACCTCCGGGACCCGGCCTACAATGAGCAGTTCTTC.

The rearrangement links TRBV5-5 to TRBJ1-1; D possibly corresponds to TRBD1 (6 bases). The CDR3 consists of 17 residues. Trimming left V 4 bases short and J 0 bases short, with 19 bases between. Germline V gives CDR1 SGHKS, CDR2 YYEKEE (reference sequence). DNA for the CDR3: TGTGCCAGCAGCGTGGGACAAGGATCGAATGTGAACACTGAAGCTTTCTTT. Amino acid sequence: CASSVGQGSNVNTEAFF. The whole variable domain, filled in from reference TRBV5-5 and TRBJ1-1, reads DAGVTQSPTHLIKTRGQQVTLRCSPISGHKSVSWYQQVLGQGPQFIFQYYEKEERGRGNFPDRFSARQFPNYSSELNVNALLLGDSALYLCASSVGQGSNVNTEAFFGQGTRLTVV.

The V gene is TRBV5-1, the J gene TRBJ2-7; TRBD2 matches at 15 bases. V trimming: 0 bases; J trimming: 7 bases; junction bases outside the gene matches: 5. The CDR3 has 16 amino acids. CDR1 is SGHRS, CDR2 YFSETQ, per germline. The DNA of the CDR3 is TGCGCCAGCAGCTTGGGGACTAGCGGGGGGGCGCGGGAGCAGTACTTC. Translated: CASSLGTSGGAREQYF.

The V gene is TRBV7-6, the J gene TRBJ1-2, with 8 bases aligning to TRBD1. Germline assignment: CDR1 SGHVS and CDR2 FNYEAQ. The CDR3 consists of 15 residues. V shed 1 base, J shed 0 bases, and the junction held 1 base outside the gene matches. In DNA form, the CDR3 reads TGTGCCAGCAGCTTAGACAGGGGGACTAACTATGGCTACACCTTC. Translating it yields CASSLDRGTNYGYTF.

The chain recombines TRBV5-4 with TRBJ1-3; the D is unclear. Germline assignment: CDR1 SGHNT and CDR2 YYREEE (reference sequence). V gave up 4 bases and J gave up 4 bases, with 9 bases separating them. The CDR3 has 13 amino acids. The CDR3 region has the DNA TGTGCCAGCAGCACCTCGGAGGGAAACACCATATATTTT. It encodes CASSTSEGNTIYF.

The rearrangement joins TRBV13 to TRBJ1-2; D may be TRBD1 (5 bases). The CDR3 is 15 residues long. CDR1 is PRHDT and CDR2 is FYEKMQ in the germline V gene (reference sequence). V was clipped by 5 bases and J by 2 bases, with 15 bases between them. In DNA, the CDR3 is TGTGCCAGCAGCGCGTCCGCCGGGGCCAACTATGGCTACACCTTC. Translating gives CASSASAGANYGYTF.

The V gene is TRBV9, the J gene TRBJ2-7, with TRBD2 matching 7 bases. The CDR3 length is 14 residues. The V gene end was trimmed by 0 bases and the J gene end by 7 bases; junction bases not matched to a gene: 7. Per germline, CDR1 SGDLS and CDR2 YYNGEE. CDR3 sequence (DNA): TGTGCCAGCAGCGTAGGCGGGGGACCCCGGGAGCAGTACTTC. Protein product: CASSVGGGPREQYF.

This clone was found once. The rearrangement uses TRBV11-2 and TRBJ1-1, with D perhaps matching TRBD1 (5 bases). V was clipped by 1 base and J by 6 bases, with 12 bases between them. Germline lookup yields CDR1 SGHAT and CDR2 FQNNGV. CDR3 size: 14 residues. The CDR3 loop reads CASSLAGRFPEAFF. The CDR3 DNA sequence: TGTGCCAGCAGCTTAGCAGGGAGATTCCCTGAAGCTTTCTTT.

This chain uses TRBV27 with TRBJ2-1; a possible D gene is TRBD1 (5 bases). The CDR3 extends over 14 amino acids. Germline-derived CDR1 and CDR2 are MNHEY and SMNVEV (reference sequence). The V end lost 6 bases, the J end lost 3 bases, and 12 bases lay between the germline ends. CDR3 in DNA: TGTGCCAGCAGGTCGACAGCGAGCTACAATGAGCAGTTCTTC. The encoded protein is CASRSTASYNEQFF.

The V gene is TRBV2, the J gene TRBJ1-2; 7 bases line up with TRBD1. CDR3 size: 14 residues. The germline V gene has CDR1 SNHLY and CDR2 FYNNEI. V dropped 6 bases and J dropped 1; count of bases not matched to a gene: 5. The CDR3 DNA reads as TGTGCCAGCAGCGTGGGGGACAGTAACTATGGCTACACCTTC. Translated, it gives CASSVGDSNYGYTF.

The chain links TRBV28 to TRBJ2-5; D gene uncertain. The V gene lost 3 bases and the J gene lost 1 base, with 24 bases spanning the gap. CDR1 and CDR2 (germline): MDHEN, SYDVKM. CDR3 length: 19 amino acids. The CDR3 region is CASSLLPDAQNFGQETQYF. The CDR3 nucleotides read TGTGCCAGCAGTTTGCTCCCGGACGCCCAAAATTTCGGCCAAGAGACCCAGTACTTC.

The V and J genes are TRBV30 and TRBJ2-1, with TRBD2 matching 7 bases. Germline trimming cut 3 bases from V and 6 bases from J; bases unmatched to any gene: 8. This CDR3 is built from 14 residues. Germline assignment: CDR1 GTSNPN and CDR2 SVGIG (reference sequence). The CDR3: CAWRGSGVRNEQFF. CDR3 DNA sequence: TGTGCCTGGAGAGGCAGCGGGGTACGCAATGAGCAGTTCTTC.

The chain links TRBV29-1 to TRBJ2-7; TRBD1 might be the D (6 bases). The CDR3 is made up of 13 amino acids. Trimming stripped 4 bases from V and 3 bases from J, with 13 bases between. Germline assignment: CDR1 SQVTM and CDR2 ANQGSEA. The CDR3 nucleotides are TGCAGCGTTGCGGACAGATCCCTCTACGAGCAGTACTTC. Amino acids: CSVADRSLYEQYF.

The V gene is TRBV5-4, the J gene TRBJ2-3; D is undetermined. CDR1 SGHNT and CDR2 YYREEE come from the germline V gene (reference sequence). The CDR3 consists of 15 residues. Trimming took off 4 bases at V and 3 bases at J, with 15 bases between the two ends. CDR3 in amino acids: CASSTPKVVTDTQYF. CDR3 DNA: TGTGCCAGCAGCACCCCGAAGGTGGTTACAGATACGCAGTATTTT. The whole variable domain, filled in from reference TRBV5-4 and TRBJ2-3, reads ETGVTQSPTHLIKTRGQQVTLRCSSQSGHNTVSWYQQALGQGPQFIFQYYREEENGRGNFPPRFSGLQFPNYSSELNVNALELDDSALYLCASSTPKVVTDTQYFGPGTRLTVL.